The sequence of this TCR beta chain was determined in a study of blood T cell repertoires in COVID-19. Participants' reported clinical history set cohort assignment. Donors in Cohort 3 who had recovered were those with two negative PCRs, healthcare professional clearance, or resolution of their symptoms. V was shortened by 1 base and J by 5 bases, with 11 bases between the two germline ends. CDR1 is MGHRA and CDR2 is YSYEKL in the germline V gene. The CDR3 sequence is 14 residues long. Some clones are missing from TCRdb's copy, which holds only in-frame ones; the method was immunoSEQ multiplex PCR. The sample yields about 310,000 clones, 80% to 90% seen once.

Source material: PBMCs or T cells enriched from blood (not recorded which). The chain employs TRBV4-1 and TRBJ1-2; D is unclear. The TCR was taken from a man between 25 and 39 years old who had recovered from COVID-19. This CDR3 reads CASSQVTAGYGYTF. CDR3 nucleotide sequence: TGCGCCAGCAGCCAAGTAACAGCCGGTTATGGCTACACCTTC.